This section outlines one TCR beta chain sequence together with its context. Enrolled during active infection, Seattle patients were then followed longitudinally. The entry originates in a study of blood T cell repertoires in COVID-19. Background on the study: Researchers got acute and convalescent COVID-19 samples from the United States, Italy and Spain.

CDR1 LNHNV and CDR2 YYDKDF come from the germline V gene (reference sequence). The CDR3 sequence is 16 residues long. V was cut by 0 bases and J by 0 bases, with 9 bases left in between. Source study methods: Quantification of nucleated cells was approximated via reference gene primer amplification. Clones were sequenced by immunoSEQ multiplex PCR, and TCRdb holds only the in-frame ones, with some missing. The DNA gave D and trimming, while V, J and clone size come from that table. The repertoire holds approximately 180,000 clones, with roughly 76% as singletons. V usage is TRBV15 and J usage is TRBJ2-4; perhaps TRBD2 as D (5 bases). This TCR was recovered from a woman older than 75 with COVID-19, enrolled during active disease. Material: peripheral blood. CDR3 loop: CATSREGGLAKNIQYF. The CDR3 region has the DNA TGTGCCACCAGCAGAGAAGGAGGATTAGCCAAAAACATTCAGTACTTC.